This paragraph covers one T cell receptor (beta chain) sequence. This CDR3 is also generated by other DNA sequences in the sample. Using immunoSEQ multiplex PCR, the repertoire was profiled, and TCRdb retains in-frame clones only, with some absent. The sample includes some 130,000 clones, over 75% of them seen just once. This CDR3 has 15 amino acids. Trimming pared 0 bases from V and 0 bases from J, leaving 9 bases between. Germline V gene data show CDR1 as MNHEY and CDR2 as SVGAGI. The record originates from a study of control samples from healthy donors and cancer patients. This receptor was taken from a man aged 40-49 years in good health. This sequence joins TRBV6-5 and TRBJ2-7, with a tentative D call TRBD1 (6 bases). The sequenced sample was blood. CDR3 bases: TGTGCCAGCAGTTACTCCTCGGACAGCTCCTACGAGCAGTACTTC. It specifies CASSYSSDSSYEQYF.